What follows describes a single T cell receptor beta chain. No antigen is known for it. The data originate from a study of response to subunit inactivated influenza vaccine. Notes on the study in general: There was a suggestion from the authors that each seasonal influenza vaccination recruits few new T cells.

V shed 5 bases, J shed 10 bases, and the junction held 8 bases outside the gene matches. In germline, CDR1 is MNHEY, CDR2 SVGEGT. The length of the CDR3 is 13 residues. TCRdb reanalysed the RT-PCR reads using MiXCR and keeps one entry per CDR3 protein. The top ten clones hold about a tenth of a sample with 550,000 to 600,000 distinct CDR3 sequences, about an eighth of them seen once. This rearrangement joins TRBV6-2 or TRBV6-3 to TRBJ2-1; 7 bases align to TRBD2. This TCR derives from a man aged 45-65 years who received an inactivated influenza vaccine. This specimen was PBMCs from blood, taken on the day of vaccination. CDR3 bases: TGTGCCAGCAGTCCGACTAGCCTGGACGAGCAGTTCTTC. Translated, it gives CASSPTSLDEQFF.